This T cell receptor beta chain was observed in a study of tumor-infiltrating lymphocytes in oesophageal squamous cell carcinoma. TCRdb re-derived calls from the PCR reads in MiXCR, one entry per CDR3 protein. The top ten hold about 20% of the sample, which has roughly 17,000 distinct CDR3 sequences, approximately 46% seen once. The germline gives CDR1 SGHVT, CDR2 SQSDAQ. Trimming left V 5 bases short and J 10 bases short, with 18 bases between. The CDR3 is made up of 14 amino acids. Material for sequencing was esophageal tumor tissue. The receptor was isolated from a male donor with esophageal squamous cell carcinoma. The J gene is TRBJ2-1, the V gene TRBV7-4, with D hard to call. The CDR3, as DNA: TGTGCCAGCAGCCTAGACCTAGAGTTAGACGAGCAGTTCTTC. It codes for CASSLDLELDEQFF.